This paragraph reports one T cell receptor beta chain. Generated by immunoSEQ multiplex PCR, the TCRdb table keeps only in-frame clones and is missing some. Here the sample spans approximately 250,000 clones, roughly four fifths being singletons. From germline, CDR1 is LNHDA and CDR2 SQIVND (reference sequence). The CDR3 totals 14 residues. V gave up 5 bases and J gave up 0 bases, with 10 bases separating them. The sample comes from a study of blood T cell repertoires in COVID-19. Study summary: Samples taken during acute and convalescent COVID-19 were collected in the United States, Italy and Spain. The cDNA or gDNA used as material had been derived from T cells, B-cell-depleted T cells, or PBMCs.

The gene calls are TRBV19 and TRBJ1-1, with a tentative D call TRBD1 (6 bases). Sequenced: peripheral blood. This sequence originates from a man aged 45 to 65 with acute or convalescent COVID-19. This chain's CDR3 is CASSVGTLNTEAFF. In nucleotides, the CDR3 is TGTGCCAGTAGTGTCGGGACACTGAACACTGAAGCTTTCTTT.